This T cell receptor beta chain was captured in a study of cytomegalovirus exposure and HLA in healthy donors. Notes on the study in general: TCR beta chains numbering some 160 were designated cytomegalovirus-associated.

The germline V gene has CDR1 MDHEN and CDR2 SYDVKM. CDR3 length equals 13 residues. Trimming cost V 7 bases and J 3 bases, with 12 bases left between them. On this clone: Its antigen is unidentified.

Primers for the PCR totalled 60 Vbeta and 13 Jbeta. Clones were read by immunoSEQ multiplex PCR, and TCRdb kept only the in-frame ones, dropping some. Altogether some 170,000 clones are present, 75% to 90% being singletons, with the ten largest covering about 4%. Sequenced: PBMCs. The clonotype comes from a man aged 50-60 years in good health and CMV-seropositive. The rearrangement uses TRBV28 and TRBJ1-2; no definite D call. CDR3 amino acids: CASTPGWDYGYTF. The CDR3 DNA follows: TGTGCCAGCACTCCGGGGTGGGACTATGGCTACACCTTC.